Below, 2 T cell receptor beta chains from the same sample are listed, as sequenced in a study of T cell repertoires in cytomegalovirus infection. These receptors are not linked to any known antigen. TCRdb called the reads again in MiXCR, with one record for every CDR3 protein. The table lists some 800,000 distinct CDR3 sequences, around a third of them singletons. Source: cultured CD8+ T cells from PBMCs, taken from culture after CMV antigen stimulation. The receptors shown here come from a human donor in good health (CMV status not recorded). Some clones in this sample may be carry-over from other donors' samples.

This clonotype was observed a handful of times. The chain uses TRBV2 and TRBJ1-5, with D possibly matching TRBD1 (6 bases). The V end was cut by 5 bases, the J end by 7 bases, with 15 bases between. Germline CDR1 SNHLY, CDR2 FYNNEI. CDR3 size: 14 residues. DNA of the CDR3: TGTGCCAGCAGTCCAGGGATGGGGGCCCAGCCCCAGCATTTT. Amino acids: CASSPGMGAQPQHF. The full variable domain, rest sourced from reference TRBV2 and TRBJ1-5, is EPEVTQTPSHQVTQMGQEVILRCVPISNHLYFYWYRQILGQKVEFLVSFYNNEISEKSEIFDDQFSVERPDGSNFTLKIRSTKLEDSAMYFCASSPGMGAQPQHFGDGTRLSIL.

The chain carries TRBV28 and TRBJ2-3; 8 nucleotides match TRBD1. This CDR3 is 14 amino acids long. Germline CDR1 and CDR2: MDHEN and SYDVKM. Trimming took 7 bases from V and 3 from J; bases not matched to a gene: 6. CDR3 coding DNA: TGTGCCAGCACCCGACAGGGGTTGACAGATACGCAGTATTTT. As protein: CASTRQGLTDTQYF.